Here is one T cell receptor beta chain with its context. Its specificity is not known. These data are taken from a study of multiple sclerosis patients with progressive multifocal leukoencephalopathy. Germline V gives CDR1 SGHVS, CDR2 FNYEAQ. J was trimmed by 4 bases and V by 3 bases; bases with no gene match: 12. This CDR3 has 17 amino acids. Time point noted: time of PML onset. After 16 to 56 months on natalizumab, the natalizumab-treated patients developed PML. The assay was immunoSEQ multiplex PCR, and TCRdb's table has in-frame clones only and misses some. The sample yields over 25,000 clones, over 75% seen once. Study observations and caveats: The findings' link to JC virus versus immunocompromise remained uncertain.

The TCR comes from a human donor with progressive multifocal leukoencephalopathy. The V call is TRBV7-6, the J call TRBJ2-3, with 8 bases that match TRBD2. The sample was PBMCs, taken from a patient treated with natalizumab. DNA for the CDR3: TGTGCCAGCAGCTTCGTTGTCTACGGGAGGGGCGCAGATACGCAGTATTTT. It encodes CASSFVVYGRGADTQYF.